The table lists the clone carrying this T cell receptor (beta chain) with a count of one. Its antigen is still unknown. The sample is drawn from a study of radiation and T cells in renal cell carcinoma. Study-wide points: Without pretreatment biopsies, baseline tumor clonotype presence was undetermined. From baseline, blood top tumor clonotypes peaked at 2 weeks post-radiation.

Germline CDR1 and CDR2: SGHTA and FQGNSA. The length of the CDR3 is 16 residues. Trimming cost V 1 base and J 12 bases, with 24 bases left between them. The repertoire was sequenced with immunoSEQ multiplex PCR; TCRdb's copy has only in-frame clones and lacks some. Of about 40,000 clones in the sample, nearly 85% were seen once. Documented time point: blood 4 weeks post-SBRT, at nephrectomy. The treatment is: 15 Gy SBRT to primary tumor, nephrectomy 4 weeks later. Radiation-treated patients gave blood at baseline, week 2 and week 4. The TCR was taken from a woman in her seventies with renal cell carcinoma. The chain uses TRBV7-2 and TRBJ1-1; D perhaps matches TRBD1 (6 bases). Material: blood, obtained from a patient whose treatment included radiotherapy and nephrectomy. CDR3 bases: TGTGCCAGCAGCTTAGATCCGACAGGTTACGAGGTTATGACTTTCTTT. As protein: CASSLDPTGYEVMTFF.